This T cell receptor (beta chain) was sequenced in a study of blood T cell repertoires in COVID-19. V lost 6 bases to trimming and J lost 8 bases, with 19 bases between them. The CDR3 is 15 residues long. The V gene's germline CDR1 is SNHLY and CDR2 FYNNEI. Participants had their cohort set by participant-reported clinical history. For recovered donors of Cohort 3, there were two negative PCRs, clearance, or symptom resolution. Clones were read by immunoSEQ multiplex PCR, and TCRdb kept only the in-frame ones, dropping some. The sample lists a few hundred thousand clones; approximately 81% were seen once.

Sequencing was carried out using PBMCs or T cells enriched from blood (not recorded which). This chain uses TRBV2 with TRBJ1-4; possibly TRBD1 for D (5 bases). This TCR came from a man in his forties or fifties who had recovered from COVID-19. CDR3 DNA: TGTGCCAGCAGAGAAAACCAGGGCGGAGAAGAAAAACTGTTTTTT. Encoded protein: CASRENQGGEEKLFF.